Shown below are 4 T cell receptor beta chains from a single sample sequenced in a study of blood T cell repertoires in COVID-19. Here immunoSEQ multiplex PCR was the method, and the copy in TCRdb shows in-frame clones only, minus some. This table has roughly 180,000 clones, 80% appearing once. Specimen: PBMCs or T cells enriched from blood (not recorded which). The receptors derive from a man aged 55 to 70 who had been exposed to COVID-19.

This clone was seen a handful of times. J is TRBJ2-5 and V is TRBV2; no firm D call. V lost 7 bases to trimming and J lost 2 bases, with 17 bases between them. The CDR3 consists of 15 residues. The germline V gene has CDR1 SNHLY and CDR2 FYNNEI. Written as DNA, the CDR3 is TGTGCCAGCACTCGTGTGGCAGGCCGACAAGAGACCCAGTACTTC. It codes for CASTRVAGRQETQYF.

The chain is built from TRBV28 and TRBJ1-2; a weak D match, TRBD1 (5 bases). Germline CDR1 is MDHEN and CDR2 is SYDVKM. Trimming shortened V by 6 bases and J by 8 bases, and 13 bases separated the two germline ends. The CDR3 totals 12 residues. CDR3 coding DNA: TGTGCCAGCAGCCCGGGGGTTTACGGCTACACCTTC. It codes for CASSPGVYGYTF.

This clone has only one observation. CDR3 sequence: CASSYSLAGNEQFF. The CDR3 DNA reads as TGTGCCAGCAGTTACTCTCTAGCTGGCAATGAGCAGTTCTTC. This chain uses TRBV6-5 with TRBJ2-1, with D possibly being TRBD2 (5 bases). Germline V gene sequence: CDR1 MNHEY, CDR2 SVGAGI. The CDR3 contains 14 residues. Trimming took 0 bases from V and 6 from J, leaving 9 bases between them.

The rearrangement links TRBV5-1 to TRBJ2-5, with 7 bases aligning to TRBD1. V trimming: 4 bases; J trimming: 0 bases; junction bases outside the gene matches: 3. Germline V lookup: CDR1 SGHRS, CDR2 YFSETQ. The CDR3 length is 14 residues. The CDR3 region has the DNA TGCGCCAGCAGCACGGGACAGTACCAAGAGACCCAGTACTTC. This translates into CASSTGQYQETQYF.